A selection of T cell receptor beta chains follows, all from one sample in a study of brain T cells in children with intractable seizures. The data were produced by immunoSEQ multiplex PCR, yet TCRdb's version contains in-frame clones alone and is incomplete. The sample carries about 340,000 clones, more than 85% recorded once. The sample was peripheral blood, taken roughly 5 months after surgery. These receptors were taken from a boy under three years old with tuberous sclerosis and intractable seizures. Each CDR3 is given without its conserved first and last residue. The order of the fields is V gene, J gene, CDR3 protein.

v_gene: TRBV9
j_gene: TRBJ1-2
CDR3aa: ASSVARSGYYGYT

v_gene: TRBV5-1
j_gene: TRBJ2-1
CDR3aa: ASSTRTSGYNEQF

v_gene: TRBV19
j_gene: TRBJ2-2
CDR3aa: ASSSSNTGELF

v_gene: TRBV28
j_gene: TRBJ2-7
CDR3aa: ASSSSATIYEQY

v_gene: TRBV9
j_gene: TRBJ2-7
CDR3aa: ASSVGAGVSYEQY

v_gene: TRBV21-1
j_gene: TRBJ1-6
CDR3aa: ASSKTDRGSPLH

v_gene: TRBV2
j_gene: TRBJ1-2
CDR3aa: ASSGSERGYT

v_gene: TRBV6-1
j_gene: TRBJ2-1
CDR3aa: ASSEGRGVYNEQF

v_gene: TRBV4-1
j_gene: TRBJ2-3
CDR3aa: ASSPQGGGTDTQY

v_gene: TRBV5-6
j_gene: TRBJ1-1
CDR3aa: ASSLGAGSTEAF

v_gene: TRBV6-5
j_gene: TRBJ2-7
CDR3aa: ASTELAGGSYEQY

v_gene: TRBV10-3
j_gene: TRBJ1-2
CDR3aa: ATEEHPKEGNYGYT

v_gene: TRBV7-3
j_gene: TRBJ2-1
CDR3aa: ASSLASAGRYNEQF

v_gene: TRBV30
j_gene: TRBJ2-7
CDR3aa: AWSPRTDEQY

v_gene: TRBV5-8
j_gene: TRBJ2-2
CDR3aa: ASSETLATPGELF

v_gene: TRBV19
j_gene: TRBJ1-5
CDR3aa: ASRFWGESNQPQH

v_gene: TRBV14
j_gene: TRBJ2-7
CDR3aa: ASSQGVGSYEQY

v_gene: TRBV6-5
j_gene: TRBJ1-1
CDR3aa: ASSPRANMNTEAF

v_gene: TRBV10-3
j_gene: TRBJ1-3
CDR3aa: ATQGTGNTIY

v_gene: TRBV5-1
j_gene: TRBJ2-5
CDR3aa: ASYPLAGQQETQY

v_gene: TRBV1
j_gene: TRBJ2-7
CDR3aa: TSSPFGGSNPYEQY

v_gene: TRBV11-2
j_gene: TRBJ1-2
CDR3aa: ASSLEGRNYGYT

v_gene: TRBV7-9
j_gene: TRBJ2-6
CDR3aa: ASSPPLSYSGANVLT

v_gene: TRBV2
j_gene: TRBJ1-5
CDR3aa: ASSPQGGQPQH

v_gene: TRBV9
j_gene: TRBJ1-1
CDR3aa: ASSAGGPRGAEAF

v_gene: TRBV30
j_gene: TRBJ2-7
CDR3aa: AWSVSAGVSEQY

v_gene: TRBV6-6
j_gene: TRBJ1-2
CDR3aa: ASSWTVGWGYT

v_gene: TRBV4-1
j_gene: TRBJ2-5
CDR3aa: ASSQVTATEETQY

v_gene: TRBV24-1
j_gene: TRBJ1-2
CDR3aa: ATSDTGTDYGYT

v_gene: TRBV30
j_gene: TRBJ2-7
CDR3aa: AWSDSSYEQY

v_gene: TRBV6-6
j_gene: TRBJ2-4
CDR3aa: ASSPPPSGTGGGRAKNIQY

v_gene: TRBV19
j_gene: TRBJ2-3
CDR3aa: ASNNPRGTAQDTQY

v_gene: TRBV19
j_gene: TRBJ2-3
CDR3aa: ASSTSGGADTQY

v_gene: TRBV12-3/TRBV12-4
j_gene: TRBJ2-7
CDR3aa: ASSLGGSYEQY

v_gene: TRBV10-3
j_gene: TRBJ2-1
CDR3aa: AIRNQGANEQF

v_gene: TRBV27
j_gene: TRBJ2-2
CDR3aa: ASSLFLEVGELF

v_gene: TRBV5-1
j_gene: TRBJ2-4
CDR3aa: ASSPRTGSGKNIQY

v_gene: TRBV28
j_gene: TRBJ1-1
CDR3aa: ASSLFSSTEAF

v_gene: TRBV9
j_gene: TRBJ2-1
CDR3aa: ASSPTGDEQF

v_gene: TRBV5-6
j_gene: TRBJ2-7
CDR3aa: ASNPLGLRDSSYEQY

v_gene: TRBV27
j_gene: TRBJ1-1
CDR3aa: ASSSGQNTEAF

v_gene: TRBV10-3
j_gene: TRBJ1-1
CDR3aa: AISATEAGEAF

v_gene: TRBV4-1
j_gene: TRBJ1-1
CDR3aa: ASSQERGTEAF

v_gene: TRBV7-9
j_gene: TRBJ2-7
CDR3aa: ASSLGREQY

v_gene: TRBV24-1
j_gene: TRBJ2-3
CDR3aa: ATSEQEANTQY

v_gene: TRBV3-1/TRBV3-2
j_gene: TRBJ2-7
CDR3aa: ASSQAGVNEQY

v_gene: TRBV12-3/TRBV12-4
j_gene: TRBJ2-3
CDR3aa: ASSEGGQEY

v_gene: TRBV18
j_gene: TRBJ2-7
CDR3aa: ASSPGQGVHEQY

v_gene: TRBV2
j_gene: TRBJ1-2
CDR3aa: ASSRGDYGYT

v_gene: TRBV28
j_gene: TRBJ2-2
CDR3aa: ASSFVGRGTGELF

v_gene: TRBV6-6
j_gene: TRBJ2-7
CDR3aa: ASSRRQGTSPTYEQY

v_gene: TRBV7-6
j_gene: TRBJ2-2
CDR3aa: ASSLAGAGDSGTGELF

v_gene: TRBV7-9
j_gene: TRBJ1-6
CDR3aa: ASTLDRANSPLH

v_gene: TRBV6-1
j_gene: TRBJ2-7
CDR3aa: ASSDLRVAPGEQY

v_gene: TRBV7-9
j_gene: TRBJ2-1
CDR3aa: ASSPTGTRGGEQF

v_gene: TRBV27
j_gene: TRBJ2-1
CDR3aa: ASSLRTRIKSEQF